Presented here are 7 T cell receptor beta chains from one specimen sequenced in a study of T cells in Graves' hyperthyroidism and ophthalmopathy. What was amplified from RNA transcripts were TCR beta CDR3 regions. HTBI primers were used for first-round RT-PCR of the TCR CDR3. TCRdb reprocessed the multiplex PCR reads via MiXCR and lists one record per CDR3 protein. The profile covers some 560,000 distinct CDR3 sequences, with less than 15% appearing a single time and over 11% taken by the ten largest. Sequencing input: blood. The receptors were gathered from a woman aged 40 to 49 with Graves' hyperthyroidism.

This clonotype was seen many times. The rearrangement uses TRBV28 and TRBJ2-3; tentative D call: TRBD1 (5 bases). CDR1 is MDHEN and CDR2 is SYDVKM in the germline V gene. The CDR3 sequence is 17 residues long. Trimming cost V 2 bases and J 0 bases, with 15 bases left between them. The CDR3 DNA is TGTGCCAGCAGTTTACTGGGGCAGACCTCCAGCACAGATACGCAGTATTTT. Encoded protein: CASSLLGQTSSTDTQYF. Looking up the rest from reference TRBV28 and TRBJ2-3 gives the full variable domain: DVKVTQSSRYLVKRTGEKVFLECVQDMDHENMFWYRQDPGLGLRLIYFSYDVKMKEKGDIPEGYSVSREKKERFSLILESASTNQTSMYLCASSLLGQTSSTDTQYFGPGTRLTVL.

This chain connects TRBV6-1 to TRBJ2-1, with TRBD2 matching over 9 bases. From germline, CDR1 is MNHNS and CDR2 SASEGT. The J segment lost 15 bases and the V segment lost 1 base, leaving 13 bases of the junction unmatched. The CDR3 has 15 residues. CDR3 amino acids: CASSEERLAGDLGFF. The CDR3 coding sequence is TGTGCCAGCAGTGAAGAAAGGTTAGCGGGAGATTTGGGGTTCTTC.

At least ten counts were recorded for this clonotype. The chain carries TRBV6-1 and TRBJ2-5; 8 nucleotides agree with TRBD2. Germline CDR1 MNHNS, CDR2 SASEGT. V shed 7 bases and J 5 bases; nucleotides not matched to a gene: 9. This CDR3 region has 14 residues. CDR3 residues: CASKQGLVGETQYF. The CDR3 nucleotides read TGTGCCAGCAAACAGGGACTAGTTGGCGAGACCCAGTACTTC.

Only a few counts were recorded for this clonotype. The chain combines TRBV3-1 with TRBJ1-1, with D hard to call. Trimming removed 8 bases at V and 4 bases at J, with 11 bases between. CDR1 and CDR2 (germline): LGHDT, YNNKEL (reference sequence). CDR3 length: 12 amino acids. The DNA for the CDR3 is TGTGCCAGCCAAAGCCAGAGCACTGAAGCTTTCTTT. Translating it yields CASQSQSTEAFF.

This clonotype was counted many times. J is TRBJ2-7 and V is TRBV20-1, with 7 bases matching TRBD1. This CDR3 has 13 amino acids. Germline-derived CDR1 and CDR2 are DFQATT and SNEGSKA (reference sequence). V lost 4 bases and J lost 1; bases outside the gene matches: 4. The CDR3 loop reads CSAIDRDSYEQYF. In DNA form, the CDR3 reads TGCAGTGCTATAGACAGGGATTCCTACGAGCAGTACTTC.

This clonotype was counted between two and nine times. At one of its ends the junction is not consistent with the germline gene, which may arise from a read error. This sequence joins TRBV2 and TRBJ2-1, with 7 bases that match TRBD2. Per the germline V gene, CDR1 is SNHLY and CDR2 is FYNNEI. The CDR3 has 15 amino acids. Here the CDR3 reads CASSDRGDSYDEQFF. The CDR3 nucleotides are TGTGCCAGCAGTGACCGGGGGGACTCCTACGATGAGCAGTTCTTC. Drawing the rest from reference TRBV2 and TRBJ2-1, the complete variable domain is EPEVTQTPSHQVTQMGQEVILRCVPISNHLYFYWYRQILGQKVEFLVSFYNNEISEKSEIFDDQFSVERPDGSNFTLKIRSTKLEDSAMYFCASSDRGDSYDEQFFGPGTRLTVL.

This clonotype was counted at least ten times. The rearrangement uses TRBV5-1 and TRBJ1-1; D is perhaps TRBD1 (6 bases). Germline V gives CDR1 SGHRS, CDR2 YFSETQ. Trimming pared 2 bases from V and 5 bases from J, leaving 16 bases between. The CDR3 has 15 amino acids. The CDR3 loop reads CASSFGAGAKTEAFF. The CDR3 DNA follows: TGCGCCAGCAGCTTTGGTGCGGGGGCAAAAACTGAAGCTTTCTTT.